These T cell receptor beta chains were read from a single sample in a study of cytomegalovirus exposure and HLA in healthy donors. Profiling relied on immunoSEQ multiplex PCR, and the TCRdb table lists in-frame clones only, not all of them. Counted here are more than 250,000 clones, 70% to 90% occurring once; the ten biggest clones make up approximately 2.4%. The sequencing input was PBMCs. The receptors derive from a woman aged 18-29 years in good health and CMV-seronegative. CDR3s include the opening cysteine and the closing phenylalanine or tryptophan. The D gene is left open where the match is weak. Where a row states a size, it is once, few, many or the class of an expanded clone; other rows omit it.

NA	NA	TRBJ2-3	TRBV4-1	TGCGCCAGCAGCCAAGTTGGGCTAGCTACAGATACGCAGTATTTT	CASSQVGLATDTQYF
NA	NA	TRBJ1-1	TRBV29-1	TGCAGCGCCTACAGGGATATGAACACTGAAGCTTTCTTT	CSAYRDMNTEAFF
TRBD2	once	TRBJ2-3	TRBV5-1	TGCGCCAGCAGCTTGTCGGGACTAGCGGGGATCACAGATACGCAGTATTTT	CASSLSGLAGITDTQYF
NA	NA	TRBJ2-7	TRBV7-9	TGTTCCAGCAGCTTAGGAGGGAGCGAGCAGTACTTC	CSSSLGGSEQYF
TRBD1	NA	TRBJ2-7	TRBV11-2	TGTGCCAGCAGCTTATGGGGTTCGGGACAGGGGTTCGACGAGCAGTACTTC	CASSLWGSGQGFDEQYF
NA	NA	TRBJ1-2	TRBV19	TGTGCCAGTAGTATAGGAGACAGCGCTTACGTTGGCTACACCTTC	CASSIGDSAYVGYTF
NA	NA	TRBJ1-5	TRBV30	TGTGCCTGGAGCGACTCGGGTCAGCCCCAGCATTTT	CAWSDSGQPQHF
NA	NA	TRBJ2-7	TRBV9	TGTGCCAGCAGCGTGGAGGGGGCCCACGAGCAGTACTTC	CASSVEGAHEQYF
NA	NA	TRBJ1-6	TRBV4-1	TGCGCCAGCAGCCAATCAATGAGGTTGTCCCTCCACTTT	CASSQSMRLSLHF
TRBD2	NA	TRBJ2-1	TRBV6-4	TGTGCCAGCAGTGACAATAGGCCTAGCGGGGGCCGCAATATATACAATGAGCAGTTCTTC	CASSDNRPSGGRNIYNEQFF
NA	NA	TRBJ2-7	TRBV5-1	TGCGCCAGCAGCTTGGCAAACAGGGAGCCCTACGAGCAGTACTTC	CASSLANREPYEQYF
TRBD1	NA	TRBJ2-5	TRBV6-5	TGTGCCAGCAGTTTGACAGGGTCAGGGGAGACCCAGTACTTC	CASSLTGSGETQYF
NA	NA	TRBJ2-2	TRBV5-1	TGCGCCAGCAGCTTAGGGGGAAACACCGGGGAGCTGTTTTTT	CASSLGGNTGELFF
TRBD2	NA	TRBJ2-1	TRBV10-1	TGCGCCAGCAGCCCCGGGCTAGCGGGGGCCAGCTCCTACAATGAGCAGTTCTTC	CASSPGLAGASSYNEQFF